This entry is about one T cell receptor beta chain. Antigen: not known. This specimen comes from a study of graft-versus-host responses after intestinal transplantation. Turning to the study itself: Anti-thymocyte globulin served as induction for all recipients, who then took tacrolimus and steroids for roughly 3 years.

V lost 5 bases to trimming and J lost 4 bases; unmatched junction nucleotides: 7. From germline, CDR1 is SGHTA and CDR2 FQGTGA. The CDR3 has 16 residues. Study-level results: Investigators detected GvH clones in recipient marrow, with some emerging earlier in ileum or blood.

Using immunoSEQ multiplex PCR, the repertoire was profiled, and TCRdb retains in-frame clones only, with some absent. Among 95,000 to 110,000 clones listed, roughly 89% were seen once. The chain uses TRBV7-3 and TRBJ2-3, with 12 nucleotides matching TRBD2. This receptor was obtained from a human donor who was the organ donor for an intestinal transplant. The starting material was unstimulated CD4+ T cells sorted from spleen or lymph node cells, obtained before transplant. The CDR3 loop is CASSPSSGGAADTQYF. The CDR3 region has the DNA TGTGCCAGCAGCCCCTCTAGCGGGGGGGCCGCAGATACGCAGTATTTT.